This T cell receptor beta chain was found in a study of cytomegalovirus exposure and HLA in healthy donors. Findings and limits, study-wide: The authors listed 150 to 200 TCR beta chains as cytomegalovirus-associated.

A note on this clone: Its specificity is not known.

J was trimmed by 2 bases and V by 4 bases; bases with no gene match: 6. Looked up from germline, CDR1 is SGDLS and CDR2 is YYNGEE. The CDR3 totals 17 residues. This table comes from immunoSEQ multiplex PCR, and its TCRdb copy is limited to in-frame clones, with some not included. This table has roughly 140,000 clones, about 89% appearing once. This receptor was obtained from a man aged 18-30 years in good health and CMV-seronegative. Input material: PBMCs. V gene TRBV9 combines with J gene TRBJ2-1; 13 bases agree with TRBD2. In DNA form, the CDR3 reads TGTGCCAGCAGCTTAGGGACTAGCGGGGTTACCTACAATGAGCAGTTCTTC. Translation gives CASSLGTSGVTYNEQFF.